Below, 10 T cell receptor beta chains from the same sample are listed, as sequenced in a study of CD8+ T cells in alopecia areata. Reverse transcription of extracted RNA yielded cDNA, which provided the sequencing template. TCRdb's copy holds only in-frame clones and misses some; the assay was immunoSEQ multiplex PCR. The sample yields roughly 130,000 clones, 45% to 60% seen once. The material sequenced was CD4+ T cells sorted from blood, taken at week 0. The receptors stem from a human donor with alopecia areata.

Worth noting for this clone: This CDR3 is also generated by other DNA sequences in the sample. This chain links TRBV2 with TRBJ2-1; D gene ambiguous. Looked up from germline, CDR1 is SNHLY and CDR2 is FYNNEI. The V end lost 4 bases, the J end lost 5 bases, and 3 bases lay between the germline ends. There are 11 residues in the CDR3. CDR3 amino acids: CASSGDNEQFF. For the CDR3, the DNA is TGTGCCAGCAGTGGAGACAATGAGCAGTTCTTC.

In DNA form, the CDR3 reads TGCGCCAGCAGCGTAACGGGACCTAGCACAGATACGCAGTATTTT. It translates to CASSVTGPSTDTQYF. The J gene is TRBJ2-3, the V gene TRBV5-1; D is perhaps TRBD1 or TRBD2 (5 bases each). Germline assignment: CDR1 SGHRS and CDR2 YFSETQ. Trimming stripped 4 bases from V and 0 bases from J, with 12 bases between. This CDR3 is built from 15 residues. The full variable domain, rest sourced from reference TRBV5-1 and TRBJ2-3, is KAGVTQTPRYLIKTRGQQVTLSCSPISGHRSVSWYQQTPGQGLQFLFEYFSETQRNKGNFPGRFSGRQFSNSRSEMNVSTLELGDSALYLCASSVTGPSTDTQYFGPGTRLTVL.

As to this clone: At the DNA level, this CDR3 is encoded by other sequences in the same sample as well. The gene calls are TRBV18 and TRBJ2-7; 7 bases fit TRBD1. Germline V gives CDR1 KGHSH, CDR2 LQKENI. The CDR3 loop spans 14 amino acids. Germline trimming cut 3 bases from V and 2 bases from J; bases unmatched to any gene: 4. In DNA form, the CDR3 reads TGTGCCAGCTCACCGAGACAGGGACCCTACGAGCAGTACTTC. Protein sequence: CASSPRQGPYEQYF.

The chain combines TRBV4-1 with TRBJ2-2; a weak D match, TRBD2 (6 bases). The CDR3 extends over 17 amino acids. V lost 4 bases and J 7 bases, leaving 22 bases between the germline ends. CDR1 and CDR2 (germline): MGHRA, YSYEKL. CDR3 protein: CASSPSPTGARGGELFF. CDR3 sequence (DNA): TGCGCCAGCAGCCCTTCCCCAACGGGAGCAAGGGGCGGGGAGCTGTTTTTT.

CDR3 DNA: TGTGCCAGCAGTAAGGGGACAGGGGCTAACTATGGCTACACCTTC. Amino acid sequence: CASSKGTGANYGYTF. The chain has TRBV27 and TRBJ1-2; 10 bases line up with TRBD1. The CDR3 is 15 residues long. Germline loops: CDR1 MNHEY, CDR2 SMNVEV (reference sequence). J gave up 0 bases and V 5 bases, and 3 bases lay outside the gene matches.

The chain recombines TRBV7-9 with TRBJ2-5, with a weak D call TRBD2 (6 bases). Trimming left V 5 bases short and J 3 bases short, with 10 bases between. This CDR3 is 13 amino acids long. The germline V gene encodes CDR1 SEHNR and CDR2 FQNEAQ (reference sequence). The CDR3 region is CASSLGGEETQYF. In DNA form, the CDR3 reads TGTGCCAGCAGCCTCGGGGGAGAAGAGACCCAGTACTTC.

The chain employs TRBV10-3 and TRBJ1-2; 7 positions agree with TRBD1. This CDR3 comprises 14 residues. With V trimmed by 3 bases and J by 3 bases, 4 bases remained unmatched. The germline V gene encodes CDR1 ENHRY and CDR2 SYGVKD. The CDR3 loop reads CAISDRGHDYGYTF. In DNA, the CDR3 is TGTGCCATCAGTGATAGGGGGCATGACTATGGCTACACCTTC.

Concerning this clone itself: The sample contains more than one DNA sequence encoding this CDR3. The V and J genes are TRBV4-3 and TRBJ2-7; the D gene is possibly TRBD1 (6 bases). Trimming took off 3 bases at V and 6 bases at J, with 12 bases between the two ends. In germline, CDR1 is LGHNA, CDR2 YSLEER. The CDR3 loop spans 13 amino acids. The chain's CDR3 is CASSQEQGAEQYF. The CDR3 bases are TGCGCCAGCAGCCAGGAACAGGGAGCCGAGCAGTACTTC.

The CDR3 spells CASRREETQYF. CDR3 DNA sequence: TGTGCCTCGAGGAGGGAAGAGACCCAGTACTTC. V and J are TRBV19 and TRBJ2-5; D is possibly TRBD2 (6 bases). This CDR3 has 11 residues. The germline V and J ends were trimmed by 11 bases and 3 bases, with 10 bases remaining between them. Germline V CDR1 and CDR2: LNHDA, SQIVND (reference sequence).

The CDR3 spells CSVERGGSTDTQYF. CDR3 nucleotide sequence: TGCAGCGTTGAGCGAGGGGGCTCCACAGATACGCAGTATTTT. The chain links TRBV29-1 to TRBJ2-3; TRBD1 matches 7 bases. CDR1 is SQVTM and CDR2 is ANQGSEA in the germline V gene. The length of the CDR3 is 14 residues. After removal of 3 bases from V and 2 bases from J, the junction contained 5 bases not matched to a gene.